The clone carrying this TCR beta chain was seen at least ten times. The antigen is unknown. Assay: immunoSEQ multiplex PCR; the TCRdb copy retains only in-frame clones and omits some. The repertoire holds some 120,000 clones, about 90% seen once, with 6.5% to 9.5% in the top ten. CDR1 is MNHEY, CDR2 SVGEGT, per germline. The CDR3 sequence is 13 residues long. V was pared by 4 bases and J by 4 bases, with 8 bases between. This sample was taken from a study of T cell responses to AZD1222 COVID-19 vaccine. General observations from the study: Only five or six AZD1222 recipients were seropositive at baseline. Donors skewed white British and female; clonal diversity was possibly underestimated. Spike-wide vaccine-associated CD4 TCRs dominated at 160-218 and 743-854. Close to half of spike-specific TCRs reportedly recognize unmutated variant regions.

The starting material was peripheral blood, obtained on day 0 of AZD1222 vaccination. The V and J genes are TRBV6-2 or TRBV6-3 and TRBJ1-5, with D hard to call. This TCR derives from an adult in good health. CDR3 DNA sequence: TGTGCCAGCAGTTCGACCGAAAATCAGCCCCAGCATTTT. As protein: CASSSTENQPQHF.